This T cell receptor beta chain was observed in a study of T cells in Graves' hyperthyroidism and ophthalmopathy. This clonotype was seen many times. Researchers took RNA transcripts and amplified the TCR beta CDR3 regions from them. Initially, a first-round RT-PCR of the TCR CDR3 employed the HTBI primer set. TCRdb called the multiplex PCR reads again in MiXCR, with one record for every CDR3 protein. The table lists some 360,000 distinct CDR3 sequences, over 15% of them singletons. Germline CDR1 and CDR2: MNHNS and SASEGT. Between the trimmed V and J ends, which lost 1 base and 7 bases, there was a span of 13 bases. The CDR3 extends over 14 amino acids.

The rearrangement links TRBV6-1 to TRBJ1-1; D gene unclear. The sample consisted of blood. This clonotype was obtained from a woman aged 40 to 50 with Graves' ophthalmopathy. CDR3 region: CASSEVLQVREAFF. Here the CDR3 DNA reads TGTGCCAGCAGTGAAGTTCTCCAGGTTCGTGAAGCTTTCTTT.